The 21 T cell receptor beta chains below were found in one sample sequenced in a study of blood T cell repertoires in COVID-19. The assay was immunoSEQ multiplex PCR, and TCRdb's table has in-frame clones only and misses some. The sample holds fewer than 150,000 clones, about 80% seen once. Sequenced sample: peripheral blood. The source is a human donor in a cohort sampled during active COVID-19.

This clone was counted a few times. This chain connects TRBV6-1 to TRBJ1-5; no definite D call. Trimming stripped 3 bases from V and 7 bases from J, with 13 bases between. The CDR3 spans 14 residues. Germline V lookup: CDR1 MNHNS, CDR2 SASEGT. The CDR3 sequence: CASSEGRAGQPQHF. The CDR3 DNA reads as TGTGCCAGCAGTGAGGGAAGGGCGGGGCAGCCCCAGCATTTT.

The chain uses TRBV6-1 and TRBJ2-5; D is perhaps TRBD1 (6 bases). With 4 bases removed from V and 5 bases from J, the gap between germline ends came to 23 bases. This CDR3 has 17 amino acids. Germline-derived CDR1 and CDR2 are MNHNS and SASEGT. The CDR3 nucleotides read TGTGCCAGCAGTGGCCGATACCGGGACATTGATGTGGAGACCCAGTACTTC. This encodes CASSGRYRDIDVETQYF.

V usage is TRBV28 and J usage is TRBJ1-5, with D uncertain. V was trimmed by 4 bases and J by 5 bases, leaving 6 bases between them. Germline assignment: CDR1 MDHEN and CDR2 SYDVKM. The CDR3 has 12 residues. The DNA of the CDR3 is TGTGCCAGCAGTTCCTCCCATCAGCCCCAGCATTTT. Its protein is CASSSSHQPQHF.

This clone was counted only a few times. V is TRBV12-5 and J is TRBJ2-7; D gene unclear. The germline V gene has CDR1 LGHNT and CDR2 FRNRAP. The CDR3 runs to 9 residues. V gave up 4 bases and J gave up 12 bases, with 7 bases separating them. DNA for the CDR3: TGTGCTAGTGGTTCGGCAGGGTACTTC. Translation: CASGSAGYF.

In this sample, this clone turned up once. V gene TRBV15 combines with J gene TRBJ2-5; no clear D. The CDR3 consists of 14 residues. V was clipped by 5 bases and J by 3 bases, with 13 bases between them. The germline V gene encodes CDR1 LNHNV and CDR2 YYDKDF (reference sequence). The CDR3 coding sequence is TGTGCCACCAGCGCCGGGTCTCGAGAAGAGACCCAGTACTTC. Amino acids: CATSAGSREETQYF.

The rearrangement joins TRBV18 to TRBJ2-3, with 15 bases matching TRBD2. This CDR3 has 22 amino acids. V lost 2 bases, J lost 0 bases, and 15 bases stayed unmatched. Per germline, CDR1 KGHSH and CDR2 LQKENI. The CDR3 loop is CASSPTGTSGGSLPTSTDTQYF. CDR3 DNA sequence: TGTGCCAGCTCACCAACCGGGACTAGCGGGGGGTCACTTCCGACGAGCACAGATACGCAGTATTTT.

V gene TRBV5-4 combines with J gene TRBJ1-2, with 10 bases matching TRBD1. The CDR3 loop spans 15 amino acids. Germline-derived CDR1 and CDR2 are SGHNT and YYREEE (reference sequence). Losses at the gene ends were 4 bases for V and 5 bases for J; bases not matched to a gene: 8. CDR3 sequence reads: CASSLPDRGSYGYTF. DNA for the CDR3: TGTGCCAGCAGCCTTCCGGACAGGGGGAGTTATGGCTACACCTTC.

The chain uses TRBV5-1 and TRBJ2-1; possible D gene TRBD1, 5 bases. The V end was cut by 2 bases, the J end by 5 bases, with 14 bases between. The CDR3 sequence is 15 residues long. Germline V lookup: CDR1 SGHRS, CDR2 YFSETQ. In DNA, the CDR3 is TGCGCCAGCAGCTTCAGGGTCCGAGAAAACAATGAGCAGTTCTTC. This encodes CASSFRVRENNEQFF.

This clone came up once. CDR3 protein: CASSLDRSNQPQHF. In DNA form, the CDR3 reads TGTGCCAGCAGTTTGGACAGAAGCAATCAGCCCCAGCATTTT. The chain links TRBV27 to TRBJ1-5, with D possibly TRBD1 on 6 matching bases. The CDR3 covers 14 residues. Germline-derived CDR1 and CDR2 are MNHEY and SMNVEV (reference sequence). The V end was cut by 3 bases, the J end by 1 base, with 7 bases between.

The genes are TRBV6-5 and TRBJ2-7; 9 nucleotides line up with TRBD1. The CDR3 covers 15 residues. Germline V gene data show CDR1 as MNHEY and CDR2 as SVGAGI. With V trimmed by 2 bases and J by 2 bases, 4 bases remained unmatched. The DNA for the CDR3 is TGTGCCAGCAGTTACAGTGGGACAGGGCCCTACGAGCAGTACTTC. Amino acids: CASSYSGTGPYEQYF.

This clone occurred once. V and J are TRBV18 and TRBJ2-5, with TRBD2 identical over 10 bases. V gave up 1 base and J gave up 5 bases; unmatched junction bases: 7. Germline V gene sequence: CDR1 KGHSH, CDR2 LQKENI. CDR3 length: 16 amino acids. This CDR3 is CASSPRSGGARETQYF. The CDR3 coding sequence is TGTGCCAGCTCACCACGGAGCGGGGGGGCCCGGGAGACCCAGTACTTC.

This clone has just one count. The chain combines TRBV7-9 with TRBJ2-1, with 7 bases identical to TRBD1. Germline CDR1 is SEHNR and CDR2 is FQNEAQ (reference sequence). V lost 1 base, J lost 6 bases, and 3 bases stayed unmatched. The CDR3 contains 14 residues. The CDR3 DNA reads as TGTGCCAGCAGCTTAGTAGCAGGGGGCAATGAGCAGTTCTTC. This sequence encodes CASSLVAGGNEQFF.

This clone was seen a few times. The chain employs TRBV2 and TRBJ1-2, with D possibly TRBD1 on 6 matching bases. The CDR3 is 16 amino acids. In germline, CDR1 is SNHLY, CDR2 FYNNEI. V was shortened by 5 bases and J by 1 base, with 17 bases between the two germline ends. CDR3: CASSKDSGTYNYGYTF. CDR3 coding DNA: TGTGCCAGCAGTAAGGACAGCGGAACATATAACTATGGCTACACCTTC.

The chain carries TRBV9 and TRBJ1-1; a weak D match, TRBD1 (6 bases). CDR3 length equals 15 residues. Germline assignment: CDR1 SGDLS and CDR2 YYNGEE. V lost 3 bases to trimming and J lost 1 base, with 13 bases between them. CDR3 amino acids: CASSAGTPRNTEAFF. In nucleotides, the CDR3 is TGTGCCAGCAGCGCCGGGACACCTCGGAACACTGAAGCTTTCTTT.

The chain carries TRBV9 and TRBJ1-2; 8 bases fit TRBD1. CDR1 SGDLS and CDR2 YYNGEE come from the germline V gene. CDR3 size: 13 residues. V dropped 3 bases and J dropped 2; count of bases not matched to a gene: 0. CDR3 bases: TGTGCCAGCAGCGGGACAGGGAACTATGGCTACACCTTC. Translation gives CASSGTGNYGYTF.

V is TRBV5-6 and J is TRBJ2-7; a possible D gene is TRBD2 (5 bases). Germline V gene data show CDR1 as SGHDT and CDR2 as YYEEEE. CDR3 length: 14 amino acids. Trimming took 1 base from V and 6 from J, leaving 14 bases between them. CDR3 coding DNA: TGTGCCAGCAGCTTGCCGCGAGGGTTGGGCGAGCAGTACTTC. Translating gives CASSLPRGLGEQYF.

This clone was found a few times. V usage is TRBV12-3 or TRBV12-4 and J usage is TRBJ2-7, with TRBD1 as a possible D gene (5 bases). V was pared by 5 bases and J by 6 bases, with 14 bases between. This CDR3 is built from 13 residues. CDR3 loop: CASSNIREGEQYF. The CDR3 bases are TGTGCCAGCAGTAACATCAGGGAAGGCGAGCAGTACTTC.

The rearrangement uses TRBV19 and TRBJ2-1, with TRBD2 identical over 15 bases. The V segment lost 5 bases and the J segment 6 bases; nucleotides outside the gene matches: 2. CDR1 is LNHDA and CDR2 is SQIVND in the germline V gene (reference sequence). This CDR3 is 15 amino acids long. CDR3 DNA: TGTGCCAGTAGTCTGGGACTAGCGGGGGGCAATGAGCAGTTCTTC. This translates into CASSLGLAGGNEQFF.

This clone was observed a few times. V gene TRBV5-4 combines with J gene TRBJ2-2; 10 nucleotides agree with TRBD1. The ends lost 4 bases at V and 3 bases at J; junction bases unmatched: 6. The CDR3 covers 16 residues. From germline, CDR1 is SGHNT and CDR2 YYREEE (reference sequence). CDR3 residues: CASSPRQGADTGELFF. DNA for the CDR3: TGTGCCAGCAGCCCGCGACAGGGGGCGGACACCGGGGAGCTGTTTTTT.

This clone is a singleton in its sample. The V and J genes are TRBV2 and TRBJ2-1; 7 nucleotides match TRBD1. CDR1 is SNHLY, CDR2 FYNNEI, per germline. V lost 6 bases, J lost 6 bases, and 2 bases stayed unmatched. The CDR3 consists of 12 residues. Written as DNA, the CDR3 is TGTGCCAGCAGCCCAGGGGGCAATGAGCAGTTCTTC. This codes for CASSPGGNEQFF.

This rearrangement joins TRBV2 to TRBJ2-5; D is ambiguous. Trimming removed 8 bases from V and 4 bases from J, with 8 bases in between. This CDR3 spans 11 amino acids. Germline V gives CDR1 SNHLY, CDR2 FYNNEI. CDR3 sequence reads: CASWSGETQYF. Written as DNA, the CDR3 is TGTGCCAGCTGGTCCGGAGAGACCCAGTACTTC.